Presented here are 16 T cell receptor beta chains from one specimen sequenced in a study of early T cells in non-severe SARS-CoV-2 infection. TCRdb re-derived calls from the 5' RACE reads in MiXCR, one entry per CDR3 protein. This table holds approximately 18,000 distinct CDR3 sequences, about 4.8% found once. What was sequenced was whole blood. These TCRs come from an adult who was a healthcare worker with PCR-confirmed SARS-CoV-2 infection or an uninfected control (not recorded which).

The table lists this clonotype with many counts. The V call is TRBV18, the J call TRBJ2-3; TRBD2 aligns across 10 bases. The CDR3 sequence is 20 residues long. CDR1 and CDR2 (germline): KGHSH, LQKENI. V shed 3 bases, J shed 3 bases, and the junction held 18 bases outside the gene matches. CDR3 sequence: CASSPLWVAGGTKETDTQYF. The CDR3 nucleotides are TGTGCCAGCTCACCCTTGTGGGTAGCGGGAGGAACTAAGGAAACAGATACGCAGTATTTT.

This chain connects TRBV20-1 to TRBJ2-1; 8 nucleotides align to TRBD2. The CDR3 is 17 amino acids. Germline CDR1 reads DFQATT; CDR2 reads SNEGSKA (reference sequence). The V segment lost 4 bases and the J segment 0 bases; nucleotides outside the gene matches: 11. The CDR3 region has the DNA TGCAGTGCTAAGCCTAGCGGGCCGCGGGGCTCCTACAATGAGCAGTTCTTC. It encodes CSAKPSGPRGSYNEQFF.

This clonotype was counted many times. The chain combines TRBV27 with TRBJ2-1, with 10 positions matching TRBD1. Trimming cost V 4 bases and J 9 bases; bases outside gene matches: 9. The CDR3 sequence is 15 residues long. Per the germline V gene, CDR1 is MNHEY and CDR2 is SMNVEV (reference sequence). CDR3 protein: CASSWGQGQVGEQFF. CDR3 DNA: TGTGCCAGCAGTTGGGGACAGGGGCAGGTCGGTGAGCAGTTCTTC.

This clonotype was detected many times. The chain uses TRBV7-2 and TRBJ2-7, with TRBD1 matching over 8 bases. CDR3 size: 12 residues. Losses at the gene ends were 3 bases for V and 6 bases for J; bases not matched to a gene: 1. Looked up from germline, CDR1 is SGHTA and CDR2 is FQGNSA. DNA for the CDR3: TGTGCCAGCAGCTTGACAGGGGTCGAGCAGTACGTC. It specifies CASSLTGVEQYV.

This clonotype was detected a few times. This sequence joins TRBV3-1 and TRBJ2-5; 10 bases are a match to TRBD2. Germline assignment: CDR1 LGHDT and CDR2 YNNKEL (reference sequence). Trimming removed 8 bases from V and 5 bases from J; junction bases left unmatched: 8. This CDR3 is 14 amino acids long. CDR3 region: CASVRAGGPETQYF. The DNA of the CDR3 is TGTGCCAGCGTACGAGCGGGAGGGCCCGAGACCCAGTACTTC.

This clonotype was found a few times. The V gene is TRBV28, the J gene TRBJ2-5; no definite D call. V was shortened by 8 bases and J by 5 bases, with 6 bases between the two germline ends. The CDR3 is 10 residues long. Germline loops: CDR1 MDHEN, CDR2 SYDVKM. CDR3 residues: CASLAETQYF. CDR3 DNA sequence: TGTGCCAGCCTTGCGGAGACCCAGTACTTC. The full variable domain, completed using reference TRBV28 and TRBJ2-5, is DVKVTQSSRYLVKRTGEKVFLECVQDMDHENMFWYRQDPGLGLRLIYFSYDVKMKEKGDIPEGYSVSREKKERFSLILESASTNQTSMYLCASLAETQYFGPGTRLLVL.

This clonotype showed up many times. The chain couples TRBV19 to TRBJ1-1; possible D gene TRBD1, 5 bases. The CDR3 has 14 amino acids. The V end lost 4 bases, the J end lost 3 bases, and 12 bases lay between the germline ends. Per the germline V gene, CDR1 is LNHDA and CDR2 is SQIVND (reference sequence). In DNA, the CDR3 is TGTGCCAGTAGTACCGGGGCGGTCGACACTGAAGCTTTCTTT. Amino acids: CASSTGAVDTEAFF.

This clonotype was seen at least ten times. This chain links TRBV12-3 or TRBV12-4 with TRBJ1-5; D remains ambiguous. The CDR3 spans 14 residues. V lost 3 bases to trimming and J lost 1 base, with 7 bases between them. In DNA, the CDR3 is TGTGCCAGCAGTTTGGTAGGGAGCAATCAGCCCCAGCATTTT. Protein sequence: CASSLVGSNQPQHF.

This clonotype was observed many times. The rearrangement links TRBV10-3 to TRBJ1-1, with TRBD1 matching over 9 bases. With 11 bases clipped from V and 0 bases from J, the junction kept 4 bases outside the gene matches. This CDR3 contains 13 residues. Germline V lookup: CDR1 ENHRY, CDR2 SYGVKD. Written as DNA, the CDR3 is TGTGCCGAACAGGGGGCCCTGAACACTGAAGCTTTCTTT. Amino acids: CAEQGALNTEAFF.

The chain has TRBV9 and TRBJ2-1; unclear D gene. Trimming left V 0 bases short and J 3 bases short, with 10 bases between. The CDR3 is 15 amino acids. In germline, CDR1 is SGDLS, CDR2 YYNGEE. CDR3 nucleotide sequence: TGTGCCAGCAGCGTAGGACCAGCGAACTACAATGAGCAGTTCTTC. Protein: CASSVGPANYNEQFF.

This clonotype appeared a few times. This sequence joins TRBV7-2 and TRBJ1-3; 7 nucleotides agree with TRBD1. The CDR3 runs 13 residues. Unmatched junction bases numbered 2, after V lost 5 bases and J lost 4 bases. Germline loops: CDR1 SGHTA, CDR2 FQGNSA. The CDR3 DNA reads as TGTGCCAGCAGCGTACAGGGGGGAAACACCATATATTTT. Its protein is CASSVQGGNTIYF.

By sample fraction, this clonotype is medium-sized. The gene calls are TRBV7-9 and TRBJ1-6; D may be TRBD1 (5 bases). The CDR3 spans 17 residues. Trimming cost V 1 base and J 8 bases, with 18 bases left between them. The V gene's germline CDR1 is SEHNR and CDR2 FQNEAQ (reference sequence). The CDR3 coding sequence is TGTGCCAGCAGCTTAGAGTATGCCCCTGGGACGGATTCACCCCTCCACTTT. As protein: CASSLEYAPGTDSPLHF.

The table lists this clonotype with many counts. V usage is TRBV11-2 and J usage is TRBJ2-1, with unresolved D. Per germline, CDR1 SGHAT and CDR2 FQNNGV. Between the trimmed V and J ends, which lost 2 bases and 13 bases, there was a span of 21 bases. There are 15 residues in the CDR3. The CDR3 loop is CASSLQVGSPKIQFF. In nucleotides, the CDR3 is TGTGCCAGCAGCTTACAAGTGGGCAGTCCCAAGATACAGTTCTTC.

There are many counts of this clonotype. This chain joins TRBV6-6 and TRBJ2-1, with D unresolved. CDR1 and CDR2 from the germline V gene are MNHNY and SVGAGI (reference sequence). The CDR3 is made up of 14 amino acids. Trimming took off 4 bases at V and 2 bases at J, with 9 bases between the two ends. The CDR3 sequence: CASSLGQAYNEQFF. CDR3 in DNA: TGTGCCAGCAGTTTAGGTCAAGCCTACAATGAGCAGTTCTTC.

DNA of the CDR3: TGTGCCAGCACCAAAAGCGGGGGCGACTACAATGAGCAGTTCTTC. Translating it yields CASTKSGGDYNEQFF. This sequence joins TRBV6-2 or TRBV6-3 and TRBJ2-1; TRBD2 agrees at 8 bases. Germline trimming cut 7 bases from V and 3 bases from J; bases unmatched to any gene: 8. The germline gives CDR1 MNHEY, CDR2 SVGEGT. This CDR3 contains 15 residues.

This clonotype has ten or more counts. The J gene is TRBJ2-7, the V gene TRBV7-9; the D gene is possibly TRBD1 (6 bases). Germline V CDR1 and CDR2: SEHNR, FQNEAQ (reference sequence). The CDR3 runs to 14 residues. Trimming left V 1 base short and J 3 bases short, with 10 bases between. The CDR3 here is CASSLGDIDYEQYV. CDR3 in DNA: TGTGCCAGCAGCTTAGGGGACATAGACTACGAGCAGTACGTC.